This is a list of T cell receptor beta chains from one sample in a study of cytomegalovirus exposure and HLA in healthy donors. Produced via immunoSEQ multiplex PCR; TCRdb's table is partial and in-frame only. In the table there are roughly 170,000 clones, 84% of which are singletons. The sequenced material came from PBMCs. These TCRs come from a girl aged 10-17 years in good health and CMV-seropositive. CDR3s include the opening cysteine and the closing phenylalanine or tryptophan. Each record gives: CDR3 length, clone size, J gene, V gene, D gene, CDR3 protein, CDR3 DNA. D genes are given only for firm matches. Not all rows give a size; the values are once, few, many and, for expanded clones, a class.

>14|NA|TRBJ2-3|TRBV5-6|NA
CASSLGLVADTQYF
TGTGCCAGCAGCTTGGGACTAGTCGCAGATACGCAGTATTTT
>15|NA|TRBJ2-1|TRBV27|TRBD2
CASSFSGGSYNEQFF
TGTGCCAGCAGTTTTAGCGGGGGCTCCTACAATGAGCAGTTCTTC
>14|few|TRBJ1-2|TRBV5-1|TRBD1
CASSRDRANYGYTF
TGCGCCAGCAGTCGCGACAGGGCTAACTATGGCTACACCTTC
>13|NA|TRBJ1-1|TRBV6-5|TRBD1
CASYGQGLLKAFF
TGTGCCAGCTACGGACAGGGACTTTTAAAAGCTTTCTTT
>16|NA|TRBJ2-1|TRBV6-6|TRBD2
CASRGLAGDSYNEQFF
TGTGCCAGCAGGGGACTAGCGGGGGACTCCTACAATGAGCAGTTCTTC
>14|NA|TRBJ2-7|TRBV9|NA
CASSVESNSYEQYF
TGTGCCAGCAGCGTAGAGAGCAACTCCTACGAGCAGTACTTC
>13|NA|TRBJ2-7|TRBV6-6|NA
CASSLGGGQEQYF
TGTGCCAGCAGTCTAGGGGGGGGGCAGGAGCAGTACTTC
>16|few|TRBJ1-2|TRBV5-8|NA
CASSIHLRGGAAGYTF
TGTGCCAGCAGCATCCACCTTCGGGGGGGGGCGGCTGGCTACACCTTC
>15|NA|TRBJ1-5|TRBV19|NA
CASSIVSREDQPQHF
TGTGCCAGTAGTATAGTTAGCAGGGAGGACCAGCCCCAGCATTTT
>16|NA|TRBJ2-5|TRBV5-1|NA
CASSFGGGQPQETQYF
TGCGCCAGCAGCTTTGGCGGGGGCCAACCGCAAGAGACCCAGTACTTC
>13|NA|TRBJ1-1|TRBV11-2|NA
CASSLAGNTEAFF
TGTGCCAGCAGCTTAGCCGGGAACACTGAAGCTTTCTTT
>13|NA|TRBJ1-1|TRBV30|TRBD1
CAWGQGFGTEAFF
TGTGCCTGGGGACAGGGGTTTGGCACTGAAGCTTTCTTT
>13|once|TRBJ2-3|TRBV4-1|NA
CASSQWGVDTQYF
TGCGCCAGCAGCCAATGGGGGGTAGATACGCAGTATTTT
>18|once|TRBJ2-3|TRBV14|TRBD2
CASSQDRLAGGRTDTQYF
TGTGCCAGCAGCCAGGACCGACTAGCGGGGGGGCGAACAGATACGCAGTATTTT
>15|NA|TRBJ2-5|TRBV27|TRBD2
CASKLAGGHLETQYF
TGTGCCAGCAAACTAGCGGGGGGGCACTTGGAGACCCAGTACTTC
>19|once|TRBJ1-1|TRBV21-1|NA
CASSCPRGGLSIGNTEAFF
TGTGCCAGCAGCTGTCCGAGGGGGGGCTTGTCGATAGGGAACACTGAAGCTTTCTTT
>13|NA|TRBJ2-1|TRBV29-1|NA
CSGTQGMDNEQFF
TGCAGCGGTACTCAGGGGATGGACAATGAGCAGTTCTTC
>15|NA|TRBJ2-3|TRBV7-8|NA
CASSQTTRGPDTQYF
TGTGCCAGCAGCCAAACCACGAGAGGGCCAGATACGCAGTATTTT
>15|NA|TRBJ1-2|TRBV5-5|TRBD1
CASSLYQGADYGYTF
TGTGCCAGCAGCTTGTATCAGGGGGCGGACTATGGCTACACCTTC
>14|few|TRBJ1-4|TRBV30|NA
CAWSVPGGGEKLFF
TGTGCCTGGAGTGTGCCGGGGGGGGGAGAAAAACTGTTTTTT
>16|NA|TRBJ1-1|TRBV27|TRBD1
CASSPGWGQPNTEAFF
TGTGCCAGCAGTCCAGGGTGGGGACAGCCGAACACTGAAGCTTTCTTT
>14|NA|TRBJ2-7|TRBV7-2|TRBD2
CASSPGTSGYEQYF
TGTGCCAGCAGTCCCGGGACTAGCGGGTACGAGCAGTACTTC
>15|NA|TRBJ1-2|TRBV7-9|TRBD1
CASRKMGQGNYGYTF
TGTGCCAGCAGAAAGATGGGACAGGGGAATTATGGCTACACCTTC
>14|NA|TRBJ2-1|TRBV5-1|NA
CASSLPAVGDEQFF
TGCGCCAGCAGCTTACCAGCAGTGGGCGATGAGCAGTTCTTC